This record concerns one TCR beta chain sequence. The cohort comprised adults aged about 18 to 100 years residing in 20 to 30 US areas. This sample is drawn from a study of blood T cell repertoires in COVID-19. Across the whole study: Recovery among Cohort 3 donors was established by two negative PCRs, clearance, or symptom resolution.

Authors' analysis steps: Amplifying reference gene primers gave estimates of nucleated cell counts. The table came from immunoSEQ multiplex PCR; TCRdb's copy has only in-frame clones and leaves some out. V and J calls and clone size come straight from that table; D and trimming were deduced from the DNA. This repertoire shows some 220,000 clones, roughly nine tenths found once; its top ten account for 3.1%. Deletions cut 0 bases from V and 9 bases from J, with 15 bases between. CDR3 length: 14 residues. Germline V gene lookup returns CDR1 SEHNR and CDR2 FQNEAQ (reference sequence). The clonotype originates from a woman aged 45-59 years in a cohort exposed to, infected with or recovered from COVID-19 (not recorded which). The specimen was PBMCs or T cells enriched from blood (not recorded which). The chain links TRBV7-9 to TRBJ2-7; D is possibly TRBD1 (6 bases). CDR3 loop: CASSLANYQGWQYF. The DNA for the CDR3 is TGTGCCAGCAGCTTAGCCAACTATCAGGGGTGGCAGTACTTC.